Following are 19 T cell receptor beta chains from one sample sequenced in a study of spatial heterogeneity in lung cancer. Their cognate antigens are unknown. Each CDR3 protein gets one entry after TCRdb re-called the 5' RACE reads with MiXCR. Here the sample spans roughly 5,000 distinct CDR3 sequences, more than 20% being singletons. Study-level results: Higher tumor mutation counts went along with higher counts of expanded intratumoral alpha and beta TCRs.

Regarding time point: sample taken at primary tumor resection. Sequencing was performed on lung tumor tissue, taken at surgery. The receptors shown here come from a male donor with early-stage non-small cell lung cancer.

This clonotype is termed medium-sized. The rearrangement uses TRBV5-4 and TRBJ2-5; tentative D call: TRBD2 (6 bases). Per germline, CDR1 SGHNT and CDR2 YYREEE (reference sequence). The V and J ends lost 4 bases and 5 bases respectively, with 12 bases between them. CDR3 length: 13 amino acids. The CDR3 region has the DNA TGTGCCAGCAGCCCGCGGGCGGGGGAGACCCAGTACTTC. Translation gives CASSPRAGETQYF.

Relative to its sample, this clonotype is medium-sized (0.01 to 0.1%). This chain uses TRBV7-9 with TRBJ2-2; 7 nucleotides line up with TRBD1. CDR1 SEHNR and CDR2 FQNEAQ come from the germline V gene (reference sequence). This CDR3 contains 16 residues. The V gene end was trimmed by 5 bases and the J gene end by 3 bases; junction bases not matched to a gene: 9. CDR3: CASSLKGAMDTGELFF. Here the CDR3 DNA reads TGTGCCAGCAGCCTTAAGGGGGCGATGGACACCGGGGAGCTGTTTTTT.

This clonotype was detected many times. The chain carries TRBV11-3 and TRBJ2-1, with D possibly being TRBD2 (6 bases). Trimming left V 5 bases short and J 5 bases short, with 16 bases between. CDR3 length: 15 residues. Germline assignment: CDR1 SGHNT and CDR2 YENEEA. The CDR3 DNA sequence: TGTGCCAGCAGCCCATACCAGGGACTTAACAATGAGCAGTTCTTC. Protein sequence: CASSPYQGLNNEQFF.

This sequence joins TRBV29-1 and TRBJ2-4, with D maybe TRBD1 (7 bases). The CDR3 totals 12 residues. The germline V gene encodes CDR1 SQVTM and CDR2 ANQGSEA. The germline V and J ends were trimmed by 3 bases and 9 bases, with 12 bases remaining between them. Here the CDR3 DNA reads TGCAGCGTTGAGCAGGGGGGCGGCATTCAGTACTTC. As protein: CSVEQGGGIQYF.

The chain recombines TRBV6-5 with TRBJ2-1; D is unclear. Looked up from germline, CDR1 is MNHEY and CDR2 is SVGAGI. The V end lost 0 bases, the J end lost 4 bases, and 13 bases lay between the germline ends. The CDR3 has 16 amino acids. This CDR3 reads CASSYSTDKLYNEQFF. CDR3 DNA sequence: TGTGCCAGCAGTTACTCGACCGACAAACTTTACAATGAGCAGTTCTTC.

The V call is TRBV5-4, the J call TRBJ2-3; D is undetermined. Germline CDR1 reads SGHNT; CDR2 reads YYREEE (reference sequence). V was cut by 0 bases and J by 4 bases, with 3 bases left in between. This CDR3 is 12 amino acids long. The CDR3 here is CASSLGSDTQYF. CDR3 DNA: TGTGCCAGCAGCTTGGGTTCAGATACGCAGTATTTT.

This clonotype was observed once. The CDR3, as DNA: TGTGCCACCAGCAGATCGGGACTAGCGGGAAGAGATGAGCAGTTCTTC. Its protein product is CATSRSGLAGRDEQFF. This sequence joins TRBV15 and TRBJ2-1; 13 bases are a match to TRBD2. This CDR3 is built from 16 residues. V shed 2 bases, J shed 8 bases, and the junction held 6 bases outside the gene matches. Per the germline V gene, CDR1 is LNHNV and CDR2 is YYDKDF (reference sequence).

The rearrangement links TRBV14 to TRBJ2-1; TRBD2 is a possible D gene (6 bases). This CDR3 has 16 amino acids. Deletions cut 0 bases from V and 7 bases from J, with 16 bases between. CDR1 SGHDN and CDR2 FVKESK come from the germline V gene. CDR3 loop: CASSQEVLALTNEQFF. CDR3 nucleotides: TGTGCCAGCAGCCAAGAAGTCCTAGCGCTTACTAATGAGCAGTTCTTC.

The chain uses TRBV20-1 and TRBJ2-7; perhaps TRBD2 as D (7 bases). Germline assignment: CDR1 DFQATT and CDR2 SNEGSKA (reference sequence). V was trimmed by 4 bases and J by 2 bases, leaving 9 bases between them. This CDR3 region has 12 residues. The CDR3 DNA follows: TGCAGTGCTACCGGGGGGCCCTACGAGCAGTACTTC. Residues: CSATGGPYEQYF.

By sample fraction, this clonotype is medium-sized. The CDR3 loop reads CSARDSRQMNTEAFF. The CDR3 DNA follows: TGCAGTGCTAGAGATTCTCGACAGATGAACACTGAAGCTTTCTTT. The chain uses TRBV20-1 and TRBJ1-1; weak D call: TRBD1 (5 bases). The CDR3 runs to 15 residues. Looked up from germline, CDR1 is DFQATT and CDR2 is SNEGSKA (reference sequence). Trimming pared 0 bases from V and 0 bases from J, leaving 11 bases between.

The chain employs TRBV12-3 or TRBV12-4 and TRBJ2-1; 8 bases are shared with TRBD2. The V segment lost 3 bases and the J segment 7 bases; nucleotides outside the gene matches: 5. This CDR3 contains 14 residues. CDR3 nucleotide sequence: TGTGCCAGCAGTTTCGGACTAGCCGGGAATGAGCAGTTCTTC. This translates into CASSFGLAGNEQFF.

By share, this clonotype ranks as medium-sized. V is TRBV2 and J is TRBJ2-2; D is unresolved. This CDR3 has 15 amino acids. V lost 7 bases and J 0 bases, leaving 12 bases between the germline ends. Germline-derived CDR1 and CDR2 are SNHLY and FYNNEI. CDR3 DNA: TGTGCCAGCACTATGGACGGCGCGAACACCGGGGAGCTGTTTTTT. Its protein product is CASTMDGANTGELFF.

The V and J genes are TRBV18 and TRBJ2-7; D assignment may be TRBD1 or TRBD2 (5 bases each). CDR1 KGHSH and CDR2 LQKENI come from the germline V gene. Trimming removed 1 base from V and 5 bases from J, with 9 bases in between. This CDR3 region has 13 residues. CDR3 sequence (DNA): TGTGCCAGCTCACCACGGGGGTCCGACGAGCAGTACTTC. Translation: CASSPRGSDEQYF.

The chain joins TRBV19 to TRBJ2-7; 8 bases fit TRBD2. The V segment lost 7 bases and the J segment 2 bases; nucleotides outside the gene matches: 7. The CDR3 runs to 14 residues. CDR1 and CDR2 from the germline V gene are LNHDA and SQIVND (reference sequence). CDR3 DNA: TGTGCCAGTAAACCGGCGGGGGGCACCTACGAGCAGTACTTC. It is translated as CASKPAGGTYEQYF.

This clonotype was seen only a few times. The chain employs TRBV29-1 and TRBJ2-1; D might be TRBD2 (6 bases). The CDR3 runs 14 residues. Trimming took 8 bases from V and 7 from J, leaving 21 bases between them. The germline CDR1 and CDR2 sequences are SQVTM and ANQGSEA. The CDR3 spells CSSFHSGGANEQFF. CDR3 DNA sequence: TGCAGCTCCTTCCATAGCGGAGGTGCGAATGAGCAGTTCTTC.

In this sample, this clonotype turned up many times. This chain links TRBV29-1 with TRBJ1-5; TRBD1 matches at 8 bases. V was clipped by 6 bases and J by 1 base; unmatched bases: 5. Germline CDR1 SQVTM, CDR2 ANQGSEA. This CDR3 has 14 residues. As DNA, the CDR3 is TGCAGCGTGAAGGACAGGGAAAGCAATCAGCCCCAGCATTTT. This encodes CSVKDRESNQPQHF.

This clonotype rates as medium-sized. The chain has TRBV29-1 and TRBJ2-2, with a possible D match to TRBD1 (6 bases). There are 15 residues in the CDR3. Germline V gene data show CDR1 as SQVTM and CDR2 as ANQGSEA. Trimming left V 5 bases short and J 1 base short, with 14 bases between. CDR3 amino acids: CSVTGKSWNTGELFF. The CDR3 DNA sequence: TGCAGCGTTACAGGGAAATCGTGGAACACCGGGGAGCTGTTTTTT.

This clonotype was counted ten times or more. The DNA of the CDR3 is TGTGCCAGCAGCCCACCCCAGGGAGGCTACACCTTC. Amino acids: CASSPPQGGYTF. V is TRBV7-9 and J is TRBJ1-2, with D possibly TRBD1 on 5 matching bases. Germline CDR1 SEHNR, CDR2 FQNEAQ (reference sequence). Trimming pared 5 bases from V and 8 bases from J, leaving 12 bases between. The CDR3 covers 12 residues.

The V gene is TRBV7-2, the J gene TRBJ2-1, with D perhaps TRBD1 (5 bases). V lost 2 bases and J 10 bases, leaving 12 bases between the germline ends. The CDR3 length is 13 residues. CDR1 and CDR2 (germline): SGHTA, FQGNSA. The CDR3 bases are TGTGCCAGCAGCTTAACTGTCCCAGGGGAGCAGTTCTTC. Translated: CASSLTVPGEQFF.